One and the same sample provided the 20 T cell receptor beta chains below, sequenced in a study of beta chain features in type 1 diabetes. Sequencing targeted expressed TCRB transcripts, as all isolated RNA had been reverse transcribed. Sequenced by immunoSEQ multiplex PCR; TCRdb stores in-frame clones only, minus some. The data hold around 340,000 clones, with roughly 8% observed a single time. The sequenced sample was central memory CD4+ T cells from blood. The receptors here all came from a woman aged 18-29 years in good health.

The chain links TRBV9 to TRBJ2-3; 8 nucleotides match TRBD2. V gave up 0 bases and J gave up 5 bases; unmatched junction bases: 11. The CDR3 is made up of 17 amino acids. In germline, CDR1 is SGDLS, CDR2 YYNGEE. CDR3 region: CASSVESGGSPRDTQYF. The CDR3, as DNA: TGTGCCAGCAGCGTAGAGTCGGGAGGGTCCCCCAGAGATACGCAGTATTTT.

This clone was counted a few times. The genes are TRBV6-5 and TRBJ2-1; 7 bases are a match to TRBD2. V shed 5 bases, J shed 7 bases, and the junction held 8 bases outside the gene matches. The CDR3 totals 14 residues. From germline, CDR1 is MNHEY and CDR2 SVGAGI. CDR3 nucleotide sequence: TGTGCCAGCAGTATACTAGCGTCTTCGAATGAGCAGTTCTTC. Its translation is CASSILASSNEQFF.

This CDR3 is CASSADSRHGYTF. Here the CDR3 DNA reads TGTGCCAGCTCAGCCGACAGTCGGCATGGCTACACCTTC. The chain uses TRBV18 and TRBJ1-2, with a tentative D call TRBD1 (5 bases). The V gene lost 5 bases and the J gene lost 6 bases, with 13 bases spanning the gap. CDR1 and CDR2 (germline): KGHSH, LQKENI. This CDR3 contains 13 residues.

The chain carries TRBV5-4 and TRBJ2-5, with D tentatively TRBD1 (6 bases). Trimming stripped 4 bases from V and 0 bases from J, with 10 bases between. Germline CDR1 reads SGHNT; CDR2 reads YYREEE (reference sequence). The CDR3 has 14 residues. The CDR3 reads CASSAAGDQETQYF. In DNA, the CDR3 is TGTGCCAGCAGCGCTGCAGGGGACCAAGAGACCCAGTACTTC.

The J gene is TRBJ2-1, the V gene TRBV7-2; 9 positions agree with TRBD1. After removal of 5 bases from V and 9 bases from J, the junction contained 5 bases not matched to a gene. The germline CDR1 and CDR2 sequences are SGHTA and FQGNSA. The CDR3 runs 13 residues. CDR3 in amino acids: CASSRDREGEQFF. The CDR3 nucleotides are TGTGCCAGCAGCCGGGACAGGGAGGGTGAGCAGTTCTTC.

Only a few counts were recorded for this clone. This sequence joins TRBV18 and TRBJ2-7; no definite D call. Germline V gene data show CDR1 as KGHSH and CDR2 as LQKENI. CDR3 size: 12 residues. V shed 0 bases and J shed 7 bases, with 7 bases lying between them. CDR3 residues: CASSPPSGEQYF. Written as DNA, the CDR3 is TGTGCCAGCTCACCACCCTCCGGGGAGCAGTACTTC.

This clone was counted a few times. This chain uses TRBV16 with TRBJ2-7, with 7 bases lining up with TRBD1. Germline values: CDR1 KGHSY, CDR2 FQNENV. With 4 bases clipped from V and 0 bases from J, the junction kept 3 bases outside the gene matches. CDR3 length: 14 residues. The CDR3 loop is CASSRGDSSYEQYF. CDR3 bases: TGTGCCAGCAGCCGAGGGGACAGCTCCTACGAGCAGTACTTC.

This clone was seen a few times. The chain couples TRBV27 to TRBJ2-3; no firm D call. Germline loops: CDR1 MNHEY, CDR2 SMNVEV (reference sequence). The CDR3 spans 14 residues. Trimming left V 5 bases short and J 0 bases short, with 9 bases between. The CDR3: CASSPPWSTDTQYF. In nucleotides, the CDR3 is TGTGCCAGCAGTCCGCCGTGGAGCACAGATACGCAGTATTTT.

This clone came up a few times. The rearrangement uses TRBV28 and TRBJ2-3, with a possible D match to TRBD1 (8 bases). The CDR3 sequence is 16 residues long. V lost 6 bases and J 2 bases, leaving 18 bases between the germline ends. In germline, CDR1 is MDHEN, CDR2 SYDVKM. DNA for the CDR3: TGTGCCAGCAGCCTCCCAACAGGGGGGGTCACAGATACGCAGTATTTT. This sequence encodes CASSLPTGGVTDTQYF.

V and J are TRBV4-3 and TRBJ2-2, with unresolved D. This CDR3 has 14 residues. Germline assignment: CDR1 LGHNA and CDR2 YSLEER. V was pared by 0 bases and J by 6 bases, with 8 bases between. Written as DNA, the CDR3 is TGCGCCAGCAGCCAAGAATGGGCCCCCGGGGAGCTGTTTTTT. Its protein product is CASSQEWAPGELFF.

This clone has just a few counts. The chain links TRBV7-3 to TRBJ2-3; D is undetermined. V lost 5 bases and J 2 bases, leaving 14 bases between the germline ends. Germline values: CDR1 SGHTA, CDR2 FQGTGA. CDR3 length: 15 amino acids. Here the CDR3 reads CASSPQTQATDTQYF. CDR3 DNA sequence: TGTGCCAGCAGCCCCCAAACGCAGGCCACAGATACGCAGTATTTT.

This clone has just a few counts. The rearrangement uses TRBV10-2 and TRBJ2-3, with TRBD1 matching 8 bases. The germline V gene encodes CDR1 WSHSY and CDR2 SAAADI. The junction had 8 bases not matched to a gene; V was cut back by 6 bases and J by 3 bases. The CDR3 totals 15 residues. The CDR3 sequence: CASRPGQGKTDTQYF. In nucleotides, the CDR3 is TGCGCCAGCAGACCAGGACAGGGAAAAACAGATACGCAGTATTTT.

The CDR3 spells CASSPIGLAARKETQYF. Here the CDR3 DNA reads TGTGCCAGCAGCCCCATCGGACTAGCGGCTCGGAAAGAGACCCAGTACTTC. The chain recombines TRBV2 with TRBJ2-5; 10 nucleotides line up with TRBD2. J gave up 3 bases and V 6 bases, and 13 bases lay outside the gene matches. CDR3 length equals 17 residues. Germline V CDR1 and CDR2: SNHLY, FYNNEI.

This clone was counted between two and nine times. The chain has TRBV2 and TRBJ2-3; 9 positions match TRBD2. With V trimmed by 6 bases and J by 4 bases, 8 bases remained unmatched. Germline V gene sequence: CDR1 SNHLY, CDR2 FYNNEI. The CDR3 runs 15 residues. CDR3 loop: CASRPLGTSSDTQYF. DNA for the CDR3: TGTGCCAGCAGACCATTAGGGACTAGCTCAGATACGCAGTATTTT.

This clone showed up just a few times. This chain joins TRBV7-2 and TRBJ2-7; tentative D call: TRBD1 (5 bases). Trimming took 3 bases from V and 7 from J, leaving 16 bases between them. The V gene's germline CDR1 is SGHTA and CDR2 FQGNSA. The CDR3 sequence is 14 residues long. The CDR3 region is CASSFNKGAREQYF. In nucleotides, the CDR3 is TGTGCCAGCAGCTTTAACAAAGGGGCTAGGGAGCAGTACTTC.

There are many counts of this clone. J is TRBJ2-3 and V is TRBV18, with 7 positions matching TRBD1. CDR1 is KGHSH, CDR2 LQKENI, per germline. The CDR3 runs to 15 residues. V shed 1 base, J shed 0 bases, and the junction held 1 base outside the gene matches. The CDR3 here is CASSPQGASTDTQYF. The CDR3 DNA sequence: TGTGCCAGCTCACCACAGGGGGCTAGCACAGATACGCAGTATTTT.

The chain employs TRBV4-1 and TRBJ2-6; D not certain. V was pared by 3 bases and J by 0 bases, with 12 bases between. The CDR3 length is 17 residues. The germline gives CDR1 MGHRA, CDR2 YSYEKL. The CDR3 nucleotides are TGCGCCAGCAGCCAGACGGTTACGTTCTCTGGGGCCAACGTCCTGACTTTC. Translating it yields CASSQTVTFSGANVLTF.

V gene TRBV7-2 combines with J gene TRBJ2-2; 7 bases fit TRBD1. The germline CDR1 and CDR2 sequences are SGHTA and FQGNSA. CDR3 length: 13 residues. Trimming at V came to 4 bases and at J to 8 bases, leaving 4 bases not matched to a gene. The CDR3 loop is CASSSNRGGELFF. The CDR3 DNA follows: TGTGCCAGCAGCTCGAACAGGGGTGGGGAGCTGTTTTTT.

The gene calls are TRBV28 and TRBJ2-7; 8 bases are shared with TRBD1. The CDR3 has 16 residues. In germline, CDR1 is MDHEN, CDR2 SYDVKM. The V and J ends lost 6 bases and 5 bases, in that order; junction bases with no gene match: 15. The CDR3 spells CASSLTLGTGDNEQYF. CDR3 DNA sequence: TGTGCCAGCAGCCTTACCCTCGGGACAGGTGACAACGAGCAGTACTTC.

This chain links TRBV7-6 with TRBJ1-1; D may be TRBD1 (6 bases). V shed 6 bases and J shed 5 bases, with 13 bases lying between them. Germline V CDR1 and CDR2: SGHVS, FNYEAQ. This CDR3 comprises 13 residues. CDR3: CASSGGAFTEAFF. CDR3 sequence (DNA): TGTGCCAGCAGTGGGGGGGCGTTTACTGAAGCTTTCTTT. Combining the CDR3 with reference TRBV7-6 and TRBJ1-1 gives the whole variable domain GAGVSQSPRYKVTKRGQDVALRCDPISGHVSLYWYRQALGQGPEFLTYFNYEAQQDKSGLPNDRFSAERPEGSISTLTIQRTEQRDSAMYRCASSGGAFTEAFFGQGTRLTVV.